This entry describes one TCR beta chain. This sample is part of a study of identical twins. TCRdb used MiXCR to reprocess the 5' RACE reads, holding one entry per CDR3 protein. The sample has a few hundred thousand distinct CDR3 sequences, about a fifth seen once. From germline, CDR1 is KGHSH and CDR2 LQKENI. The V end was cut by 1 base, the J end by 9 bases, with 12 bases between. The CDR3 length is 13 residues. This chain links TRBV18 with TRBJ1-2, with D tentatively TRBD1 (5 bases). The sample taken for sequencing was naive T cells sorted from blood. The TCR comes from a man aged 50-59 years in good health. The CDR3 region is CASSPRGIGRYTF. CDR3 in DNA: TGTGCCAGCTCACCACGGGGCATCGGGCGCTACACCTTC.